The rows below give T cell receptor beta chains drawn from one sample of a study of T-cell reconstitution after alpha-beta-depleted transplantation in children. A single record per CDR3 protein comes from TCRdb applying MiXCR to the PCR reads. The sample yields about 690,000 distinct CDR3 sequences, roughly 15% seen once. The sample here was PBMCs from the stem cell graft donor, taken from the stem cell graft. All receptors derive from a human donor who donated a stem cell graft to a child with acute myeloid leukemia. The CDR3 runs from the conserved cysteine through the conserved F or W. A D gene is named only where the DNA matches it firmly. Only part of the rows carry a size: once, few, many, or a class if the clone is expanded.

CAISDTGRDRYEQYF | TGTGCCATCAGTGATACGGGCAGGGATAGGTACGAGCAGTACTTC | TRBV10-3 | - | few | TRBJ2-7
CASGLYRGRGADTQYF | TGCGCCAGCGGGTTGTATCGGGGCAGAGGGGCCGATACGCAGTATTTT | TRBV5-1 | - | few | TRBJ2-3
CASSLVRVYTEAFF | TGTGCCAGCAGCTTAGTCCGGGTTTACACTGAAGCTTTCTTT | TRBV7-9 | - | - | TRBJ1-1
CSARAQKEKLFF | TGCAGTGCAAGGGCGCAAAAAGAAAAACTGTTTTTT | TRBV20-1 | - | many | TRBJ1-4
CATSDAPGTYEQYF | TGTGCCACCAGTGATGCGCCGGGGACATACGAGCAGTACTTC | TRBV24-1 | - | many | TRBJ2-7
CASKGLSGGQETQYF | TGTGCCAGCAAAGGGCTAAGCGGGGGACAAGAGACCCAGTACTTC | TRBV6-1 | TRBD2 | many | TRBJ2-5
CSARSHTEAFF | TGCAGTGCTAGGAGCCACACTGAAGCTTTCTTT | TRBV20-1 | - | few | TRBJ1-1
CASSSPAGTENTEAFF | TGCGCCAGCAGCTCTCCCGCCGGGACGGAGAACACTGAAGCTTTCTTT | TRBV5-1 | - | few | TRBJ1-1
CASSTIPTNSPLHF | TGTGCCAGCAGCACTATTCCTACGAATTCACCCCTCCACTTT | TRBV5-6 | - | many | TRBJ1-6
CASSLAPPGSAINEKLFF | TGCGCCAGCAGCTTGGCTCCCCCGGGGAGCGCAATTAATGAAAAACTGTTTTTT | TRBV5-1 | - | - | TRBJ1-4
CPSSFGLVGYTF | TGTCCCAGCAGCTTCGGACTCGTCGGCTACACCTTC | TRBV12-3/TRBV12-4 | - | - | TRBJ1-2
CASSARQGTEAFF | TGTGCCAGCAGCGCTCGACAGGGCACTGAAGCTTTCTTT | TRBV7-3 | TRBD1 | - | TRBJ1-1
CASSQVKEAGGPDTQYF | TGTGCCAGCAGCCAAGTAAAGGAAGCGGGGGGGCCAGATACGCAGTATTTT | TRBV4-2 | TRBD2 | - | TRBJ2-3
CSARDRVTGATYGYTF | TGCAGTGCTAGAGATAGGGTGACAGGGGCTACCTATGGCTACACCTTC | TRBV20-1 | TRBD1 | - | TRBJ1-2
CASSRVGEKLFF | TGCGCCAGCAGCCGCGTTGGTGAAAAACTGTTTTTT | TRBV5-1 | - | few | TRBJ1-4
CASRSPWGRNEQFF | TGTGCCAGCAGGTCCCCCTGGGGGAGGAATGAGCAGTTCTTC | TRBV6-1 | - | few | TRBJ2-1
CASSQEDRYSTDTQYF | TGTGCCAGCAGCCAAGAGGACAGGTATAGCACAGATACGCAGTATTTT | TRBV3-1 | TRBD1 | - | TRBJ2-3
CASSLDLAANEKLFF | TGTGCCAGCAGCTTAGATCTTGCGGCTAATGAAAAACTGTTTTTT | TRBV11-2 | - | - | TRBJ1-4
CASTFTGANQPQHF | TGTGCCAGCACCTTCACAGGGGCCAATCAGCCCCAGCATTTT | TRBV12-3/TRBV12-4 | TRBD1 | few | TRBJ1-5
CASSQGLAGTVGELFF | TGCGCCAGCAGCCAAGGGCTAGCGGGGACAGTCGGGGAGCTGTTTTTT | TRBV4-3 | TRBD2 | many | TRBJ2-2
CSASHRQGARNEQFF | TGCAGTGCTAGTCATAGGCAGGGGGCACGGAATGAGCAGTTCTTC | TRBV20-1 | TRBD1 | - | TRBJ2-1
CASSTLPGRVPGLNEKLFF | TGTGCCAGCAGCACCCTCCCAGGGAGGGTCCCGGGACTTAATGAAAAACTGTTTTTT | TRBV4-2 | - | - | TRBJ1-4
CASSRTSGGTGTQYF | TGTGCCAGCAGCAGGACTAGCGGGGGCACGGGGACCCAGTACTTC | TRBV6-1 | TRBD2 | few | TRBJ2-5
CASSSPPRGEQYF | TGTGCCAGCAGCTCTCCCCCCAGGGGAGAGCAGTACTTC | TRBV6-1 | - | - | TRBJ2-7
CASSPQVYRGENTEAFF | TGTGCCAGCAGCCCCCAGGTCTACCGGGGTGAGAACACTGAAGCTTTCTTT | TRBV7-8 | - | - | TRBJ1-1
CSARGGDGNTIYF | TGCAGTGCTAGAGGAGGTGATGGAAACACCATATATTTT | TRBV20-1 | - | many | TRBJ1-3
CSASPGLVVGEQFF | TGCAGTGCTAGTCCCGGACTAGTGGTAGGTGAGCAGTTCTTC | TRBV20-1 | TRBD2 | many | TRBJ2-1
CASSLGQGNQYF | TGTGCCAGCAGCTTAGGACAGGGGAATCAGTACTTC | TRBV7-2 | TRBD1 | - | TRBJ2-4
CASSLVVGPGNIQYF | TGTGCCAGCAGCTTAGTGGTAGGGCCTGGGAACATTCAGTACTTC | TRBV7-6 | - | many | TRBJ2-4
CASGLETGTESYNEQFF | TGTGCTAGTGGTTTGGAGACCGGGACAGAATCCTACAATGAGCAGTTCTTC | TRBV12-5 | TRBD1 | few | TRBJ2-1
CASSYSRGYTGELFF | TGTGCCAGCAGTTACTCGAGGGGGTACACCGGGGAGCTGTTTTTT | TRBV6-2/TRBV6-3 | - | - | TRBJ2-2
CASSPRGQETQYF | TGTGCCAGCTCCCCCAGGGGGCAAGAGACCCAGTACTTC | TRBV7-3 | TRBD1 | few | TRBJ2-5
CASSLVRGALSGANVLTF | TGTGCCAGCAGCTTAGTCCGGGGGGCCCTCTCTGGGGCCAACGTCCTGACTTTC | TRBV7-6 | - | - | TRBJ2-6
CASSLEAGGPNNEQFF | TGTGCCAGCAGCCTCGAAGCGGGGGGGCCGAACAATGAGCAGTTCTTC | TRBV4-2 | TRBD2 | many | TRBJ2-1
CATTSQPGTGGFEQFF | TGTGCCACCACCTCACAACCCGGGACAGGGGGTTTTGAGCAGTTCTTC | TRBV15 | TRBD1 | once | TRBJ2-1
CASSLRQLKNYGYTF | TGTGCCAGCAGTTTAAGGCAGTTAAAGAACTATGGCTACACCTTC | TRBV12-3/TRBV12-4 | - | - | TRBJ1-2
CSAHTFWDRGRSSYEQYF | TGCAGTGCTCACACGTTTTGGGACAGGGGACGTAGCTCCTACGAGCAGTACTTC | TRBV20-1 | TRBD1 | many | TRBJ2-7
CSAPEGRLNYGYTF | TGCAGTGCCCCGGAGGGCAGACTTAACTATGGCTACACCTTC | TRBV20-1 | - | - | TRBJ1-2
CASSAQLEETQYF | TGTGCCAGCAGCGCCCAGTTGGAAGAGACCCAGTACTTC | TRBV5-6 | - | - | TRBJ2-5
CSVEAQGPYEQYF | TGCAGCGTTGAAGCCCAGGGGCCCTACGAGCAGTACTTC | TRBV29-1 | - | many | TRBJ2-7
CSATRGEGGQPQHF | TGCAGTGCTACTCGAGGGGAGGGGGGACAGCCCCAGCATTTT | TRBV20-1 | - | few | TRBJ1-5
CAWSYKVRTGNTIYF | TGTGCCTGGAGTTATAAAGTGAGGACTGGAAACACCATATATTTT | TRBV30 | - | - | TRBJ1-3
CASSLAGGRDTQYF | TGTGCCAGCAGTTTAGCGGGGGGGCGAGATACGCAGTATTTT | TRBV12-3/TRBV12-4 | - | many | TRBJ2-3
CASSPGGVSTDTQYF | TGTGCCAGCAGTCCTGGGGGGGTAAGCACAGATACGCAGTATTTT | TRBV12-3/TRBV12-4 | TRBD2 | many | TRBJ2-3
CASSLVHANEKLFF | TGTGCCAGCAGCTTAGTACACGCGAATGAAAAACTGTTTTTT | TRBV7-2 | - | - | TRBJ1-4
CSARTVGEKLFF | TGCAGTGCTAGGACGGTAGGAGAAAAACTGTTTTTT | TRBV20-1 | - | many | TRBJ1-4
CASSFSAGSSYEQYF | TGTGCCAGCAGCTTCTCGGCAGGGAGCTCCTACGAGCAGTACTTC | TRBV7-2 | - | many | TRBJ2-7
CASSLDSFDQFF | TGTGCCAGCAGCCTGGACTCGTTTGACCAGTTCTTC | TRBV7-9 | - | - | TRBJ2-1
CASRQDATNEKLFF | TGTGCCAGCAGGCAAGATGCAACTAATGAAAAACTGTTTTTT | TRBV6-1 | - | few | TRBJ1-4
CSAIEPVSTEAFF | TGCAGTGCCATTGAACCGGTATCCACTGAAGCTTTCTTT | TRBV20-1 | - | many | TRBJ1-1
CASSFLGGQETQYF | TGTGCCAGCAGTTTCTTAGGGGGTCAAGAGACCCAGTACTTC | TRBV12-3/TRBV12-4 | - | - | TRBJ2-5
CASSLGSTGDHEQFF | TGCGCCAGCAGCTTGGGGTCGACAGGGGACCATGAGCAGTTCTTC | TRBV5-1 | TRBD1 | few | TRBJ2-1
CSCPRQGNYGYTF | TGCAGTTGCCCCCGACAGGGGAACTATGGCTACACCTTC | TRBV20-1 | TRBD1 | few | TRBJ1-2
CATYDTGDNSPLHF | TGTGCCACCTACGATACAGGGGACAATTCACCCCTCCACTTT | TRBV10-3 | TRBD1 | many | TRBJ1-6
CASSQQAGYQETQYF | TGTGCCAGCAGCCAGCAGGCAGGGTACCAAGAGACCCAGTACTTC | TRBV4-2 | - | many | TRBJ2-5
CSALTGTGMETQYF | TGCAGTGCTCTAACCGGGACAGGGATGGAGACCCAGTACTTC | TRBV20-1 | TRBD1 | many | TRBJ2-5
CASSPRYRGTYEAFF | TGTGCCAGCAGCCCAAGGTATAGGGGGACTTATGAAGCTTTCTTT | TRBV7-6 | - | many | TRBJ1-1